This T cell receptor beta chain derives from a study of OX40 agonist ivuxolimab in advanced cancers. Background on the whole study: Ivuxolimab was a fully human IgG2 agonistic monoclonal antibody targeting the costimulatory receptor OX40 (CD134). The paper covers the monotherapy dose-escalation part of the phase I ivuxolimab trial, which included N ≈ 50 patients. Among the roughly 50 dose-escalation patients, roughly 20 had hepatocellular carcinoma, around 15 melanoma, 9 renal cell carcinoma and 9 head and neck cancer. Partial responses were achieved by three dose-escalation patients, of whom one had hepatocellular carcinoma and two had cutaneous melanoma. The purpose of peripheral TCRbeta sequencing was to test whether ivuxolimab changed TCR sequence diversity and led to clonal T-cell expansion. Prior anti-PD-1, anti-PD-L1 or anti-CTLA-4 therapy was permitted, and less than 45% of dose-escalation patients had received checkpoint inhibitors. Intravenous ivuxolimab was administered to patients every 2 weeks at six dose levels: 0.01, 0.1, 0.3, 1.5, 3 and 10 mg/kg. In the dose-escalation cohort, 82.7% of patients were male, and the mean age was roughly 60 years, with a range of roughly 23 to 85.

This clone was found once. Its antigen has not been determined. No much larger clone is present one base from it, and per-base qualities are unavailable. The trial excluded patients who had a history of autoimmune disease or were on systemic immunosuppression. Peripheral blood for TCR sequencing was collected from all dose cohorts at baseline, on cycle 4 day 1, and on cycle 7 day 1. The samples were drawn from a first-in-human, open-label, multicenter phase I dose-escalation trial of ivuxolimab. Adults with locally advanced or metastatic melanoma, renal cell, hepatocellular, or head and neck squamous cell carcinoma were enrolled in the trial. Before TCR sequencing, CD4+ and CD8+ T cells were separately sorted from peripheral blood. For sequencing of the TCRbeta CDR3 region, genomic DNA was extracted from the sorted cells. The immunoSEQ Assay was used for sequencing of TCRbeta CDR3 regions. TCRdb retrieved this table from immuneACCESS and kept in-frame rearrangements only. Not all clones are present; in checked studies, unresolved V genes account for under half, and no reason is known for the remainder. The sample includes 68,000 or so clones, with approximately 83% observed a single time. The ten most abundant clones make up about 1.5% of the sample.

Here is what the overall study found, with its caveats: In partial responders in the 0.1-3.0 mg/kg groups, normalized peripheral clonal expansion was found to be among the lowest, especially among CD8+ T cells. The antigen specificity of the clonally expanded peripheral T cells was not determined. At doses from 0.1 to 3.0 mg/kg, clonal expansion was seen in both CD4+ and CD8+ blood T cells between baseline and week 6. Low levels of normalized T-cell clonal expansion were also seen in some nonresponding patients. After ivuxolimab, CD8+ T cells had more expanded clones than CD4+ T cells on average.

The source is an adult with an advanced solid tumor such as melanoma, head and neck, liver or kidney cancer. Sequences were derived from CD4+ or CD8+ T cells sorted from blood, sampled in a trial of the OX40 agonist ivuxolimab.

The CDR3 region has the sequence CASSVNSYNEQFF. The DNA sequence reads TGCGCCAGCAGCGTCAACTCCTACAATGAGCAGTTCTTC. The chain is assembled from TRBV10-1 and TRBJ2-1; no confident D gene assignment can be made. Taken from the germline V gene (reference sequence), the CDR1 and CDR2 loops are WNHNN and SYGVQD. V drops 6 bases and J drops 0 bases, leaving 6 bases in between. Its CDR3 holds 13 amino acids, cysteine through phenylalanine. The sequence is cut down to CDR3 DNA, 39 bases in frame from base 1.